The next 20 T cell receptor beta chains were all read from a single sample in a study of neoadjuvant anti-PD-1 for oral cavity cancer. Some clones are missing from TCRdb's copy, which holds only in-frame ones; the method was immunoSEQ multiplex PCR. Of under 10,000 clones listed, 70% to 80% are singletons. The time point denotes: after neoadjuvant nivolumab, at surgical resection. The source was PBMCs, collected after nivolumab (anti-PD-1) treatment. The origin of the receptors is a person aged 40 to 85 with oral cavity squamous cell carcinoma.

This clone is classed as medium-sized (0.01 to 0.1%). J is TRBJ1-5 and V is TRBV12-5; TRBD1 agrees at 7 bases. With V trimmed by 7 bases and J by 4 bases, 10 bases remained unmatched. The germline V gene has CDR1 LGHNT and CDR2 FRNRAP. The CDR3 runs 15 residues. CDR3 DNA sequence: TGTGCTAGTGCCGAGACAGGGTTGGGGAATCAGCCCCAGCATTTT. This translates into CASAETGLGNQPQHF.

The V gene is TRBV6-5, the J gene TRBJ2-3; D gene ambiguous. The V end was cut by 0 bases, the J end by 4 bases, with 11 bases between. Germline-derived CDR1 and CDR2 are MNHEY and SVGAGI. The CDR3 runs to 15 residues. This CDR3 reads CASSYSIGSPDTQYF. The CDR3 DNA is TGTGCCAGCAGTTACTCGATAGGTTCACCAGATACGCAGTATTTT.

The gene calls are TRBV7-9 and TRBJ2-7, with D unclear. Looked up from germline, CDR1 is SEHNR and CDR2 is FQNEAQ (reference sequence). The CDR3 runs to 11 residues. V was shortened by 6 bases and J by 7 bases, with 10 bases between the two germline ends. CDR3 amino acids: CASRGSLEQYF. The CDR3 DNA is TGTGCCAGCAGGGGGTCCCTTGAGCAGTACTTC.

The genes are TRBV7-9 and TRBJ2-3, with 12 bases lining up with TRBD2. The germline V gene has CDR1 SEHNR and CDR2 FQNEAQ (reference sequence). The trim removed 1 base at V and 3 bases at J, leaving 2 bases unmatched. The CDR3 totals 16 residues. The CDR3 DNA follows: TGTGCCAGCAGCTTAGGGACTAGCGGGATGACAGATACGCAGTATTTT. Translating it yields CASSLGTSGMTDTQYF.

The rearrangement links TRBV5-6 to TRBJ2-1; 12 bases fit TRBD2. The V and J ends lost 3 bases and 5 bases, in that order; junction bases with no gene match: 3. The CDR3 is made up of 15 amino acids. Germline CDR1 reads SGHDT; CDR2 reads YYEEEE. CDR3 amino acids: CASSSLAGGDNEQFF. The CDR3 DNA reads TGTGCCAGCAGCTCACTAGCGGGAGGAGACAATGAGCAGTTCTTC.

The V gene is TRBV6-5, the J gene TRBJ1-2; 7 positions match TRBD1. From germline, CDR1 is MNHEY and CDR2 SVGAGI. V dropped 6 bases and J dropped 6; count of bases not matched to a gene: 4. The CDR3 extends over 12 amino acids. The chain's CDR3 is CASRRTGDGYTF. The CDR3 DNA reads TGTGCCAGCAGGCGTACAGGGGATGGCTACACCTTC.

The genes are TRBV7-9 and TRBJ2-3; no firm D call. V was clipped by 5 bases and J by 3 bases, with 9 bases between them. Germline CDR1 and CDR2: SEHNR and FQNEAQ (reference sequence). The CDR3 runs to 13 residues. DNA of the CDR3: TGTGCCAGCAGCCCCTCCGTTACAGATACGCAGTATTTT. It is translated as CASSPSVTDTQYF. Full variable domain (missing parts from reference TRBV7-9 and TRBJ2-3): DTGVSQNPRHKITKRGQNVTFRCDPISEHNRLYWYRQTLGQGPEFLTYFQNEAQLEKSRLLSDRFSAERPKGSFSTLEIQRTEQGDSAMYLCASSPSVTDTQYFGPGTRLTVL.

This clone was found a few times. The V call is TRBV4-1, the J call TRBJ1-1; D is unclear. Germline assignment: CDR1 MGHRA and CDR2 YSYEKL. The V end was cut by 0 bases, the J end by 3 bases, with 14 bases between. The CDR3 is 16 amino acids. This CDR3 is CASSQDQSMVDTEAFF. The CDR3 DNA sequence: TGCGCCAGCAGCCAAGATCAAAGCATGGTGGACACTGAAGCTTTCTTT.

The rearrangement joins TRBV19 to TRBJ1-5, with D unclear. Trimming removed 7 bases from V and 4 bases from J, with 11 bases in between. Germline CDR1 and CDR2: LNHDA and SQIVND (reference sequence). The CDR3 contains 13 residues. The CDR3 DNA sequence: TGTGCCAGTACCACCAGCGGTAATCAGCCCCAGCATTTT. Amino acid sequence: CASTTSGNQPQHF. Together with reference TRBV19 and TRBJ1-5, the CDR3 gives the full variable domain: DGGITQSPKYLFRKEGQNVTLSCEQNLNHDAMYWYRQDPGQGLRLIYYSQIVNDFQKGDIAEGYSVSREKKESFPLTVTSAQKNPTAFYLCASTTSGNQPQHFGDGTRLSIL.

This clone occurred once. The chain joins TRBV7-8 to TRBJ2-7; TRBD2 matches at 8 bases. Germline CDR1 SGHVS, CDR2 FQNEAQ. The length of the CDR3 is 14 residues. V shed 3 bases and J 7 bases; nucleotides not matched to a gene: 8. CDR3 sequence (DNA): TGTGCCAGCAGCTTCACAAGCGGGAGTTGGGAGCAGTACTTC. Translated, it gives CASSFTSGSWEQYF.

This rearrangement joins TRBV6-1 to TRBJ1-2; no definite D call. The V and J ends lost 2 bases and 3 bases respectively, with 19 bases between them. Germline values: CDR1 MNHNS, CDR2 SASEGT. The CDR3 is made up of 17 amino acids. The CDR3 region has the DNA TGTGCCAGCAGTGAAAGGCAGAATTGGAATACCCACTATGGCTACACCTTC. It specifies CASSERQNWNTHYGYTF.

V is TRBV12-5 and J is TRBJ2-2; D not certain. In germline, CDR1 is LGHNT, CDR2 FRNRAP. V lost 6 bases, J lost 2 bases, and 16 bases lay in between. This CDR3 has 16 residues. Here the CDR3 DNA reads TGTGCTAGTGGGCCGCAGAGGACCTACAACACCGGGGAGCTGTTTTTT. Translation gives CASGPQRTYNTGELFF.

This clone has just one count. The chain carries TRBV19 and TRBJ1-1, with 8 nucleotides matching TRBD1. CDR1 and CDR2 from the germline V gene are LNHDA and SQIVND (reference sequence). V shed 9 bases, J shed 11 bases, and the junction held 8 bases outside the gene matches. The CDR3 is 11 residues long. This chain's CDR3 is CASRVTGVAFF. The CDR3 DNA follows: TGTGCCAGCCGAGTGACAGGGGTCGCTTTCTTT.

CDR3 residues: CASSIDGTSGTDTQYF. CDR3 in DNA: TGTGCCAGTAGTATTGATGGGACTAGCGGCACAGATACGCAGTATTTT. The chain carries TRBV19 and TRBJ2-3; 10 bases fit TRBD2. The CDR3 contains 16 residues. Germline V gene data show CDR1 as LNHDA and CDR2 as SQIVND (reference sequence). Germline trimming cut 3 bases from V and 1 base from J; bases unmatched to any gene: 4.

This clone was seen a handful of times. The chain is built from TRBV6-1 and TRBJ1-2; 8 positions agree with TRBD1. V lost 5 bases, J lost 7 bases, and 12 bases stayed unmatched. The CDR3 runs to 15 residues. CDR1 is MNHNS and CDR2 is SASEGT in the germline V gene. CDR3 protein: CASSPQTGGRFGYTF. CDR3 coding DNA: TGTGCCAGCAGTCCCCAAACAGGGGGTAGGTTTGGCTACACCTTC.

The chain combines TRBV5-1 with TRBJ2-7, with TRBD1 matching 10 bases. Germline V gene sequence: CDR1 SGHRS, CDR2 YFSETQ. The V gene end was trimmed by 4 bases and the J gene end by 6 bases; junction bases not matched to a gene: 7. The CDR3 sequence is 14 residues long. CDR3 coding DNA: TGCGCCAGCAGCCAAACGGGACAGGGGAGCGAGCAGTACTTC. The encoded protein is CASSQTGQGSEQYF. The full variable domain, with the rest looked up from reference TRBV5-1 and TRBJ2-7, is KAGVTQTPRYLIKTRGQQVTLSCSPISGHRSVSWYQQTPGQGLQFLFEYFSETQRNKGNFPGRFSGRQFSNSRSEMNVSTLELGDSALYLCASSQTGQGSEQYFGPGTRLTVT.

This chain joins TRBV6-5 and TRBJ1-2, with D possibly being TRBD1 (5 bases). The germline V gene encodes CDR1 MNHEY and CDR2 SVGAGI. The V end was cut by 7 bases, the J end by 7 bases, with 22 bases between. The CDR3 extends over 15 amino acids. Here the CDR3 reads CASITGAGGTGGYTF. CDR3 DNA: TGTGCCAGCATTACTGGGGCAGGAGGCACGGGTGGCTACACCTTC.

This clone was counted a single time. The genes are TRBV7-9 and TRBJ2-4, with 9 nucleotides matching TRBD1. CDR1 is SEHNR, CDR2 FQNEAQ, per germline (reference sequence). This CDR3 is 15 amino acids long. The V gene end was trimmed by 5 bases and the J gene end by 5 bases; junction bases not matched to a gene: 7. The CDR3 region is CASSPPRTGENIQYF. The DNA for the CDR3 is TGTGCCAGCAGCCCCCCCCGGACAGGGGAAAACATTCAGTACTTC.

This clone has a handful of counts. The chain joins TRBV7-9 to TRBJ2-3; TRBD1 matches 7 bases. J gave up 4 bases and V 1 base, and 5 bases lay outside the gene matches. From germline, CDR1 is SEHNR and CDR2 FQNEAQ (reference sequence). This CDR3 region has 15 residues. CDR3 nucleotides: TGTGCCAGCAGCTTAGGACAGGGAGAGGCAGATACGCAGTATTTT. It encodes CASSLGQGEADTQYF.

The rearrangement uses TRBV9 and TRBJ1-4, with D possibly matching TRBD1 (5 bases). The CDR3 is 15 residues long. The V end lost 2 bases, the J end lost 4 bases, and 12 bases lay between the germline ends. Per the germline V gene, CDR1 is SGDLS and CDR2 is YYNGEE. CDR3 coding DNA: TGTGCCAGCAGCGTCGGGGGGTGGAATAATGAAAAACTGTTTTTT. As protein: CASSVGGWNNEKLFF.